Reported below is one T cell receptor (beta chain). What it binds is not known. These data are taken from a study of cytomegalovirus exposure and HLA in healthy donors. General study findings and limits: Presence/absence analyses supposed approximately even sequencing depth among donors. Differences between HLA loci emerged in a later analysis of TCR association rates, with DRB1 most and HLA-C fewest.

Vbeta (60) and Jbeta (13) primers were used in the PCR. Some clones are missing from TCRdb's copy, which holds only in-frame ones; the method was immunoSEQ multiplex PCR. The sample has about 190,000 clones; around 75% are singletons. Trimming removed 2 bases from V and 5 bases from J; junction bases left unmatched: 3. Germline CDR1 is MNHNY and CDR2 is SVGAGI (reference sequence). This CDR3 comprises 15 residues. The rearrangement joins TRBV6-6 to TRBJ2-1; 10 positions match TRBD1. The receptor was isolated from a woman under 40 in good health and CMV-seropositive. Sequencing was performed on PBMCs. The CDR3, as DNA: TGTGCCAGCAGTTACGGCGGGACAGGGGACAATGAGCAGTTCTTC. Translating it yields CASSYGGTGDNEQFF.